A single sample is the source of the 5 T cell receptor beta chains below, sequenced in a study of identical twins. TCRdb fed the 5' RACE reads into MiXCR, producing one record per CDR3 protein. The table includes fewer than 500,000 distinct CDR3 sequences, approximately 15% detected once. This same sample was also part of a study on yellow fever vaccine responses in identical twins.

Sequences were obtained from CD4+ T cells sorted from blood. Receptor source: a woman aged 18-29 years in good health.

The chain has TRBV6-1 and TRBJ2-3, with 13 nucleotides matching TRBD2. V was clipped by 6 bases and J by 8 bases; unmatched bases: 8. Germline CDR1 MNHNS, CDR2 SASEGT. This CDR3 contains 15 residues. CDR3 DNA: TGTGCCAGCAGCCTACTAGCGGGAGGGGGGGGTACGCAGTATTTT. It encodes CASSLLAGGGGTQYF.

The CDR3 nucleotides read TGTGCCAGTAGTAGGCGTGAGAGCGGACTAGTTACTTACAATGAGCAGTTCTTC. Translated, it gives CASSRRESGLVTYNEQFF. The chain links TRBV19 to TRBJ2-1; TRBD2 agrees at 7 bases. The CDR3 is made up of 18 amino acids. V lost 4 bases to trimming and J lost 4 bases; unmatched junction nucleotides: 16. Germline V gene sequence: CDR1 LNHDA, CDR2 SQIVND (reference sequence). Full variable domain (outside the CDR3, taken from reference TRBV19 and TRBJ2-1): DGGITQSPKYLFRKEGQNVTLSCEQNLNHDAMYWYRQDPGQGLRLIYYSQIVNDFQKGDIAEGYSVSREKKESFPLTVTSAQKNPTAFYLCASSRRESGLVTYNEQFFGPGTRLTVL.

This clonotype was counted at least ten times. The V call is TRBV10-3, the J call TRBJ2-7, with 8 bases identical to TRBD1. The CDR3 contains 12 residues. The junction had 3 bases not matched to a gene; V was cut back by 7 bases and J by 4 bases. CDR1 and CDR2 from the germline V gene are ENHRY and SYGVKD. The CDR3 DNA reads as TGTGCCATCACCGGACAGGGTTACGAGCAGTACTTC. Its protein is CAITGQGYEQYF.

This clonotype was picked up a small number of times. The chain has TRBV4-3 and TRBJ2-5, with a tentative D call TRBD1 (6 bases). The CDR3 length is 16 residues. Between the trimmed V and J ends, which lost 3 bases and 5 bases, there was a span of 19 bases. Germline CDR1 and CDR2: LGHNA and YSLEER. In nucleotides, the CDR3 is TGCGCCAGCAGCCAGCTTGGCGGCAGGGGTGGGGAGACCCAGTACTTC. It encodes CASSQLGGRGGETQYF.

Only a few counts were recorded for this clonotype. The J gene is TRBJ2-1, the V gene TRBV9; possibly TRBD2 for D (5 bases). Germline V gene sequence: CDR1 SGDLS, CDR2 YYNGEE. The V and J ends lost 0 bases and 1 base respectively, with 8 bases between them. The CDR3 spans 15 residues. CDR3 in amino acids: CASSVAPGSYNEQFF. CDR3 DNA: TGTGCCAGCAGCGTAGCTCCGGGGTCCTACAATGAGCAGTTCTTC.